This T cell receptor (beta chain) is drawn from a study of blood T cell repertoires in COVID-19. Clones were sequenced by immunoSEQ multiplex PCR, and TCRdb holds only the in-frame ones, with some missing. Among 300,000 or so clones listed, 80% to 90% were seen once. This CDR3 has 14 residues. V lost 6 bases and J lost 2, with 11 bases in between. The germline gives CDR1 MNHEY, CDR2 SVGAGI. The rearrangement links TRBV6-5 to TRBJ1-5; possibly TRBD1 for D (6 bases). Sequenced material: peripheral blood. The sequence derives from a woman aged 40 to 50 with acute or convalescent COVID-19. The CDR3 here is CASRVRTGNQPQHF. In nucleotides, the CDR3 is TGTGCCAGCAGGGTGCGGACAGGCAATCAGCCCCAGCATTTT.